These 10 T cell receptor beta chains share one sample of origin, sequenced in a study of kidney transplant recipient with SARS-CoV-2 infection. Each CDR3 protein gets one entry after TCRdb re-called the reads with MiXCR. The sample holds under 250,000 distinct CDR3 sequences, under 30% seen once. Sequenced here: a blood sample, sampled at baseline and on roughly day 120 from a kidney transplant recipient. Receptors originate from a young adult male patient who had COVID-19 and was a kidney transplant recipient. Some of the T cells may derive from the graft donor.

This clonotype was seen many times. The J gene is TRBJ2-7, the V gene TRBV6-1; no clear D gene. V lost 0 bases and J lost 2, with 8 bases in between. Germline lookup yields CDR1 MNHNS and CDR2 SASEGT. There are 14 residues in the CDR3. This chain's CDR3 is CASSEALPAYEQYF. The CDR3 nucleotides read TGTGCCAGCAGTGAAGCGCTTCCCGCCTACGAGCAGTACTTC.

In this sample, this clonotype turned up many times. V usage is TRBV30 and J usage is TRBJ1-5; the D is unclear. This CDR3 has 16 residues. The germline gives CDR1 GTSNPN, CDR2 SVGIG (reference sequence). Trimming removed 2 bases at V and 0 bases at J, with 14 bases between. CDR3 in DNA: TGTGCCTGGAGTTCACCTTTCCTATATAGCAATCAGCCCCAGCATTTT. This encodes CAWSSPFLYSNQPQHF.

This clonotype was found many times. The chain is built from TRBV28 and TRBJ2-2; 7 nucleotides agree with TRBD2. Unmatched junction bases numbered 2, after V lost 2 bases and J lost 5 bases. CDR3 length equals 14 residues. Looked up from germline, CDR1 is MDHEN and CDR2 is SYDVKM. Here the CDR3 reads CASSLSGATGELFF. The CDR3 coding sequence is TGTGCCAGCAGTTTAAGCGGGGCGACCGGGGAGCTGTTTTTT.

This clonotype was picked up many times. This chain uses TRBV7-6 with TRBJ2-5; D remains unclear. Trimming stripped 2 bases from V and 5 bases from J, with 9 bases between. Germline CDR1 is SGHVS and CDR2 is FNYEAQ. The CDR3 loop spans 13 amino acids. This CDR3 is CASSLWEPETQYF. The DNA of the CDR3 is TGTGCCAGCAGCTTATGGGAACCGGAGACCCAGTACTTC.

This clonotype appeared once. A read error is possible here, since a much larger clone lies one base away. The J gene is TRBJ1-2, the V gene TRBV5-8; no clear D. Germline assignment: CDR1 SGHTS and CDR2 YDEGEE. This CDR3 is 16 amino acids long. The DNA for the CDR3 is TGTGCCAGCAGCAGTACTCATCCACGAAAGACCTATGGCTACGCCTTC. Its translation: CASSSTHPRKTYGYAF. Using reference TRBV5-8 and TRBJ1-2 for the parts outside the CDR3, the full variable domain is EAGVTQSPTHLIKTRGQQATLRCSPISGHTSVYWYQQALGLGLQFLLWYDEGEERNRGNFPPRFSGRQFPNYSSELNVNALELEDSALYLCASSSTHPRKTYGYAFGSGTRLTVV.

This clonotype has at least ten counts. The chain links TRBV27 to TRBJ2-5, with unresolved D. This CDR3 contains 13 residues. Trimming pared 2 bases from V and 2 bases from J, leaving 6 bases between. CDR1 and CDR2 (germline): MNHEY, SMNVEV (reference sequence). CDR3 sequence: CASSLLGQETQYF. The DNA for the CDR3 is TGTGCCAGCAGTTTACTGGGGCAAGAGACCCAGTACTTC.

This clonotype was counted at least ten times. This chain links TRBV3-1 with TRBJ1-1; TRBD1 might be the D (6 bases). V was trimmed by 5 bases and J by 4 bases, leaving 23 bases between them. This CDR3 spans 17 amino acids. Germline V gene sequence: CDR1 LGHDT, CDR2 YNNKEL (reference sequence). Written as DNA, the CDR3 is TGTGCCAGCAGCGGGGGCCATCCCATTTCAATTCGCACTGAAGCTTTCTTT. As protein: CASSGGHPISIRTEAFF. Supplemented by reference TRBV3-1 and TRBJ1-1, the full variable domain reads DTAVSQTPKYLVTQMGNDKSIKCEQNLGHDTMYWYKQDSKKFLKIMFSYNNKELIINETVPNRFSPKSPDKAHLNLHINSLELGDSAVYFCASSGGHPISIRTEAFFGQGTRLTVV.

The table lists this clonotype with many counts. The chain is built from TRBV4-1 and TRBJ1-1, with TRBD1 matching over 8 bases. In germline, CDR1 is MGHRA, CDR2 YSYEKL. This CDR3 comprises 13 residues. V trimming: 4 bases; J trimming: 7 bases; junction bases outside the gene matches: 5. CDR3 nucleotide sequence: TGCGCCAGCAGCCGCGGACAGGGAGGTGAAGCTTTCTTT. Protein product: CASSRGQGGEAFF.

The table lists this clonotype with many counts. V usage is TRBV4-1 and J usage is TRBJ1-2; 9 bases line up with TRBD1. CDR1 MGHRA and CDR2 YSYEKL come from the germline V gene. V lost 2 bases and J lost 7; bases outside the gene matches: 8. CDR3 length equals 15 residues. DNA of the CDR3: TGCGCCAGCAGCCAACCGGGACAGGGAAAGTTTGGCTACACCTTC. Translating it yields CASSQPGQGKFGYTF.

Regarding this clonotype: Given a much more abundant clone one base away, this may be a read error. The CDR3 here is CANSEEGGRARYTF. In DNA form, the CDR3 reads TGTGCCAACAGTGAAGAGGGAGGGAGAGCGCGGTACACCTTC. The gene calls are TRBV6-1 and TRBJ1-2; D gene uncertain. CDR1 and CDR2 (germline): MNHNS, SASEGT. The CDR3 totals 14 residues.